The 17 T cell receptor beta chains in this list originate from one sample, sequenced in a study of blood T cell repertoires in COVID-19. TCRdb's copy holds only in-frame clones and misses some; the assay was immunoSEQ multiplex PCR. This table has approximately 120,000 clones, approximately 90% appearing once. Sequencing was performed on peripheral blood. The receptors shown here come from a man aged 50 to 59 with COVID-19, enrolled during active disease.

The J gene is TRBJ2-7, the V gene TRBV7-9; D might be TRBD2 (6 bases). Germline lookup yields CDR1 SEHNR and CDR2 FQNEAQ (reference sequence). The CDR3 contains 11 residues. Trimming took 3 bases from V and 7 from J, leaving 7 bases between them. The CDR3 loop is CASSFAGEQYF. DNA for the CDR3: TGTGCCAGCAGCTTCGCGGGAGAGCAGTACTTC.

This chain uses TRBV4-1 with TRBJ2-2; D remains ambiguous. The V and J ends lost 1 base and 4 bases respectively, with 7 bases between them. The length of the CDR3 is 14 residues. From germline, CDR1 is MGHRA and CDR2 YSYEKL. The CDR3 spells CASSQVWSTGELFF. The DNA for the CDR3 is TGCGCCAGCAGCCAAGTATGGAGCACCGGGGAGCTGTTTTTT.

The chain links TRBV10-2 to TRBJ2-7, with a possible D match to TRBD2 (5 bases). V lost 4 bases and J lost 6, with 13 bases in between. The CDR3 contains 13 residues. CDR1 and CDR2 from the germline V gene are WSHSY and SAAADI. CDR3 bases: TGCGCCAGCAGTGCCGAGCGGAGGTCCGAGCAGTACTTC. Translated: CASSAERRSEQYF.

This clone was detected once. J is TRBJ2-5 and V is TRBV5-1; D not certain. Trimming pared 4 bases from V and 3 bases from J, leaving 13 bases between. CDR1 and CDR2 from the germline V gene are SGHRS and YFSETQ. The CDR3 sequence is 14 residues long. The CDR3 loop reads CASSPNAVKETQYF. The CDR3 DNA reads as TGCGCCAGCAGCCCGAACGCGGTGAAAGAGACCCAGTACTTC.

This clone was counted once. The chain employs TRBV28 and TRBJ1-4, with 7 bases aligning to TRBD1. The J segment lost 11 bases and the V segment lost 5 bases, leaving 14 bases of the junction unmatched. The germline gives CDR1 MDHEN, CDR2 SYDVKM. The CDR3 runs 15 residues. The CDR3 reads CASSSTDRVRSKLFF. CDR3 coding DNA: TGTGCCAGCAGTAGCACAGACAGGGTACGGTCTAAACTGTTTTTT.

The rearrangement links TRBV6-6 to TRBJ2-1, with D perhaps matching TRBD1 (6 bases). The CDR3 sequence is 15 residues long. CDR1 MNHNY and CDR2 SVGAGI come from the germline V gene (reference sequence). Trimming removed 5 bases at V and 0 bases at J, with 11 bases between. DNA for the CDR3: TGTGCCAGCAGTAGACAGGTTCCCTCCTACAATGAGCAGTTCTTC. This sequence encodes CASSRQVPSYNEQFF.

The chain joins TRBV3-1 (or the pseudogene TRBV3-2) to TRBJ2-7; 7 positions match TRBD2. V trimming: 3 bases; J trimming: 3 bases; junction bases outside the gene matches: 14. The germline V gene encodes CDR1 LGHDT and CDR2 YNNKEL (reference sequence). The CDR3 is made up of 17 amino acids. The CDR3 loop is CASSHPREDPSGYEQYF. As DNA, the CDR3 is TGTGCCAGCAGCCACCCCCGGGAGGACCCCAGCGGCTACGAGCAGTACTTC.

This chain joins TRBV6-2 or TRBV6-3 and TRBJ2-7; the D gene is possibly TRBD2 (6 bases). Germline CDR1 is MNHEY and CDR2 is SVGEGT. Trimming took off 4 bases at V and 2 bases at J, with 15 bases between the two ends. The CDR3 has 15 amino acids. Written as DNA, the CDR3 is TGTGCCAGCAGTTCCATGGGACGGGAGACCTACGAGCAGTACTTC. This codes for CASSSMGRETYEQYF.

The gene calls are TRBV11-2 and TRBJ2-3, with 8 positions matching TRBD1. V gave up 2 bases and J gave up 5 bases; unmatched junction bases: 9. Germline values: CDR1 SGHAT, CDR2 FQNNGV. This CDR3 is 16 amino acids long. CDR3 nucleotides: TGTGCCAGCAGCTTAAACAGGGGGGCGACAATAGATACGCAGTATTTT. Translation gives CASSLNRGATIDTQYF.

This sequence joins TRBV18 and TRBJ2-5, with 9 bases aligning to TRBD1. The length of the CDR3 is 15 residues. Germline assignment: CDR1 KGHSH and CDR2 LQKENI. The V and J ends lost 2 bases and 2 bases, in that order; junction bases with no gene match: 3. The CDR3 DNA is TGTGCCAGCTCACCAGGGGGACAGGGACAAGAGACCCAGTACTTC. Its protein product is CASSPGGQGQETQYF.

The rearrangement uses TRBV9 and TRBJ1-3; maybe TRBD1 (5 bases). Germline V gives CDR1 SGDLS, CDR2 YYNGEE. This CDR3 is built from 17 residues. Trimming pared 3 bases from V and 1 base from J, leaving 17 bases between. CDR3 sequence (DNA): TGTGCCAGCAGCGGTGCCGGGACTTCGTTTTCTGGAAACACCATATATTTT. Translation: CASSGAGTSFSGNTIYF.

The chain employs TRBV5-4 and TRBJ2-7; TRBD2 matches 7 bases. The V segment lost 4 bases and the J segment 2 bases; nucleotides outside the gene matches: 9. This CDR3 is 15 amino acids long. CDR1 SGHNT and CDR2 YYREEE come from the germline V gene (reference sequence). CDR3 DNA sequence: TGTGCCAGCAGCCTGTCTAGCGGACTCACCTACGAGCAGTACTTC. It encodes CASSLSSGLTYEQYF. The full variable domain, rest sourced from reference TRBV5-4 and TRBJ2-7, is ETGVTQSPTHLIKTRGQQVTLRCSSQSGHNTVSWYQQALGQGPQFIFQYYREEENGRGNFPPRFSGLQFPNYSSELNVNALELDDSALYLCASSLSSGLTYEQYFGPGTRLTVT.

This sequence joins TRBV29-1 and TRBJ2-7; D is ambiguous. The V and J ends lost 7 bases and 6 bases respectively, with 22 bases between them. In germline, CDR1 is SQVTM, CDR2 ANQGSEA. The CDR3 totals 14 residues. Written as DNA, the CDR3 is TGCAGCGACTTGATTGTACAGATGGTCTGCGAGCAGTACGTC. Protein: CSDLIVQMVCEQYV.

The chain recombines TRBV4-1 with TRBJ2-2; 9 bases are a match to TRBD1. This CDR3 is built from 16 residues. CDR1 and CDR2 from the germline V gene are MGHRA and YSYEKL. Trimming cost V 5 bases and J 2 bases; bases outside gene matches: 6. The CDR3 DNA reads TGCGCCAGCAGCTTGTGGACAGGGGATAACACCGGGGAGCTGTTTTTT. It specifies CASSLWTGDNTGELFF.

The J gene is TRBJ2-7, the V gene TRBV14; 8 bases agree with TRBD1. The CDR3 extends over 15 amino acids. Per germline, CDR1 SGHDN and CDR2 FVKESK. V dropped 5 bases and J dropped 2; count of bases not matched to a gene: 8. Written as DNA, the CDR3 is TGTGCCAGCAGCTTTGGACAGGGAGTCCCCTACGAGCAGTACTTC. Residues: CASSFGQGVPYEQYF.

The J gene is TRBJ2-6, the V gene TRBV12-3 or TRBV12-4, with D hard to call. V dropped 7 bases and J dropped 4 bases, with 5 bases sitting between them. This CDR3 is built from 12 residues. CDR3 sequence (DNA): TGTGCCAGCACCCTGGGGGCCAACGTCCTGACTTTC. Translated: CASTLGANVLTF.

The chain employs TRBV27 and TRBJ1-5; D is undetermined. Germline V CDR1 and CDR2: MNHEY, SMNVEV (reference sequence). Trimming left V 3 bases short and J 6 bases short, with 6 bases between. The CDR3 contains 12 residues. This CDR3 reads CASSFNSQPQHF. DNA for the CDR3: TGTGCCAGCAGTTTCAATAGTCAGCCCCAGCATTTT.